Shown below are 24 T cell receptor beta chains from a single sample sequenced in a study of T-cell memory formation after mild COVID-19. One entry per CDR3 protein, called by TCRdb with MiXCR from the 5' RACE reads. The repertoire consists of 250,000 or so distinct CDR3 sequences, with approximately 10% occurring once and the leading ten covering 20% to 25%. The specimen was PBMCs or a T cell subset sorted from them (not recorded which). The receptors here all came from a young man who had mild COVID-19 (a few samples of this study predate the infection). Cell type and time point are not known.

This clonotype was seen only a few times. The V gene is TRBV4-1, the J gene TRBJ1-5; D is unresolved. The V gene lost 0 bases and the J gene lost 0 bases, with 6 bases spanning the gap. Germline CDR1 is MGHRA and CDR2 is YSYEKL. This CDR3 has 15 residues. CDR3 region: CASSQDGDSNQPQHF. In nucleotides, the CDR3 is TGCGCCAGCAGCCAAGATGGGGATAGCAATCAGCCCCAGCATTTT.

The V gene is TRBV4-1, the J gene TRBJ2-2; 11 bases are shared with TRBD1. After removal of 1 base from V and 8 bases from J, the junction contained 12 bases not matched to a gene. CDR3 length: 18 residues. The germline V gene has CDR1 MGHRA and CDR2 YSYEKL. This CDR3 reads CASSQGTARTGGSGELFF. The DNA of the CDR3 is TGCGCCAGCAGCCAAGGTACCGCCCGGACAGGGGGCTCAGGGGAGCTGTTTTTT.

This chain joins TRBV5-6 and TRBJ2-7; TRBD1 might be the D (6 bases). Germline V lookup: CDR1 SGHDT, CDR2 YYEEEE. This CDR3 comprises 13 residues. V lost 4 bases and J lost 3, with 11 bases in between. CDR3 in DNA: TGTGCCAGCAGCACAGGGTGGGACTACGAGCAGTACGTC. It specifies CASSTGWDYEQYV.

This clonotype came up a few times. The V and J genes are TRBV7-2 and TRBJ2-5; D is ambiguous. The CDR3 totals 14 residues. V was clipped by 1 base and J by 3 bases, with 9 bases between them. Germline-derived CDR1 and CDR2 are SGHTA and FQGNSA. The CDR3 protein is CASSLVGVKETQYF. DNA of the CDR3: TGTGCCAGCAGCTTAGTTGGGGTAAAAGAGACCCAGTACTTC.

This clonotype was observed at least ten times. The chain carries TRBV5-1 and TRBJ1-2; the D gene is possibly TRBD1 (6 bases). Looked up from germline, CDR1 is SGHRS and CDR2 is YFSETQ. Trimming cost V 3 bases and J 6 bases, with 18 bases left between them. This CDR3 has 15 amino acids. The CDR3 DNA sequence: TGCGCCAGCAGCTCGCGGAATACAGGGCTTGATGGCTACACCTTC. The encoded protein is CASSSRNTGLDGYTF.

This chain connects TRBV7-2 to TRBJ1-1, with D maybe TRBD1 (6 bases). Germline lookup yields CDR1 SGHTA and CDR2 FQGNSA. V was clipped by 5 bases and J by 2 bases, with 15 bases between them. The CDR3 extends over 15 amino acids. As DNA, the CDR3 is TGTGCCAGCAGCCTCGCCAGGGGACTTAACACTGAAGCTTTCTTT. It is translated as CASSLARGLNTEAFF.

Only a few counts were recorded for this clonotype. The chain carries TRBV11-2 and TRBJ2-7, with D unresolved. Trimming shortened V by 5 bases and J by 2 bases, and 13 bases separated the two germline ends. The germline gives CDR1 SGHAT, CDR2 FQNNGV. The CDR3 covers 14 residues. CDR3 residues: CASSQHLKAYEQYF. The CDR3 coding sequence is TGTGCCAGCAGCCAGCACCTGAAGGCCTACGAGCAGTACTTC. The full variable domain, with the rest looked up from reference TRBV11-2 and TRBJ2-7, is EAGVAQSPRYKIIEKRQSVAFWCNPISGHATLYWYQQILGQGPKLLIQFQNNGVVDDSQLPKDRFSAERLKGVDSTLKIQPAKLEDSAVYLCASSQHLKAYEQYFGPGTRLTVT.

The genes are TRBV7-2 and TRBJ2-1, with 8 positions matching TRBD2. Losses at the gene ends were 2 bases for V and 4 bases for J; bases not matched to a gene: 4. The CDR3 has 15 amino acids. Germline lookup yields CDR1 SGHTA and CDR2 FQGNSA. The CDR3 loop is CASSLQAGEYNEQFF. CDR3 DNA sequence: TGTGCCAGCAGCTTACAAGCGGGGGAATACAATGAGCAGTTCTTC.

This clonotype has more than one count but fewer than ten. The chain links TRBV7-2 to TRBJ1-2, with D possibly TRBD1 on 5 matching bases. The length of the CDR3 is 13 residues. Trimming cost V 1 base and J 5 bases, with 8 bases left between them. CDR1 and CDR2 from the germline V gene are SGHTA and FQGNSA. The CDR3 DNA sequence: TGTGCCAGCAGCTTAGGGTCAGGGTATGGCTACACCTTC. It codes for CASSLGSGYGYTF.

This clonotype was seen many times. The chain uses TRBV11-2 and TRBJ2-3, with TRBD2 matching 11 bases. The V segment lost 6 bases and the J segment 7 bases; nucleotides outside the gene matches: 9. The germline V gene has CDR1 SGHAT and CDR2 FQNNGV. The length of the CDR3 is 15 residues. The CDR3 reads CASRELAGVRNTQYF. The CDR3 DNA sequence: TGTGCCAGCAGGGAACTAGCGGGGGTCCGCAATACGCAGTATTTT.

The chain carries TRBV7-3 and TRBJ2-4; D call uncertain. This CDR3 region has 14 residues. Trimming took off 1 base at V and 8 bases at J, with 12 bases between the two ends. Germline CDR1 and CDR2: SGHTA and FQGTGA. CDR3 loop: CASSLMGSQDIQYF. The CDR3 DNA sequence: TGTGCCAGCAGCTTAATGGGCAGTCAGGACATTCAGTACTTC.

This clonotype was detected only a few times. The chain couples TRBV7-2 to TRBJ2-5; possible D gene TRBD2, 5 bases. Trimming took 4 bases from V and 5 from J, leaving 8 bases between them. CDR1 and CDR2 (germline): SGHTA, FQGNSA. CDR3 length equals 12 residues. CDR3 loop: CASSSERETQYF. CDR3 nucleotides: TGTGCCAGCAGCTCTGAGCGGGAGACCCAGTACTTC. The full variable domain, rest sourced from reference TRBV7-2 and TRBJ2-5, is GAGVSQSPSNKVTEKGKDVELRCDPISGHTALYWYRQSLGQGLEFLIYFQGNSAPDKSGLPSDRFSAERTGGSVSTLTIQRTQQEDSAVYLCASSSERETQYFGPGTRLLVL.

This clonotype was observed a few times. CDR3 amino acids: CASSELSPPFHYEQYV. The CDR3 DNA is TGTGCCAGCAGCGAATTAAGTCCCCCATTTCACTACGAGCAGTACGTC. V is TRBV6-5 and J is TRBJ2-7; D gene unclear. The V end was cut by 6 bases, the J end by 3 bases, with 21 bases between. CDR1 and CDR2 from the germline V gene are MNHEY and SVGAGI. The CDR3 contains 16 residues.

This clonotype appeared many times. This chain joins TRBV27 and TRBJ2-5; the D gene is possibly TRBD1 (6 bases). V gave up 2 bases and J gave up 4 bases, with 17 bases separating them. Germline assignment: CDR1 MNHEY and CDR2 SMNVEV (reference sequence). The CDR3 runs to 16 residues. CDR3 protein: CASSLVGQPTGETQYF. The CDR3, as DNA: TGTGCCAGCAGTTTAGTAGGACAGCCAACAGGAGAGACCCAGTACTTC.

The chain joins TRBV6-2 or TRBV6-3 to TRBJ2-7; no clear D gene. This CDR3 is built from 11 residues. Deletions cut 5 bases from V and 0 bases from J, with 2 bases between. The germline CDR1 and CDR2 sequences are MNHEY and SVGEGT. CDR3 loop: CASSTSYEQYF. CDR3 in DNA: TGTGCCAGCAGTACCTCCTACGAGCAGTACTTC.

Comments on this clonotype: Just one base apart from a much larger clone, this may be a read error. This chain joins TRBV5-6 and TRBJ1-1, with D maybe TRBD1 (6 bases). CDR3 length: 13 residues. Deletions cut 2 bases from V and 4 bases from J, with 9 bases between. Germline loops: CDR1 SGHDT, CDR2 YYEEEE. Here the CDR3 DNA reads TGTGCCAGCAGCTTAGGGGGGATCACTGAAGCTTTCTTT. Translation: CASSLGGITEAFF.

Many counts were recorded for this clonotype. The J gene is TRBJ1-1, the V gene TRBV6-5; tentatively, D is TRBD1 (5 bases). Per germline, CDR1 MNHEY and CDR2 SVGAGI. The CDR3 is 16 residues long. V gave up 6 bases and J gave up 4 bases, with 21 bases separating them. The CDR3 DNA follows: TGTGCCAGCAGCTTCCGAGCCACAGGCGTAGGCACTGAAGCTTTCTTT. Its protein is CASSFRATGVGTEAFF.

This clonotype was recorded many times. CDR3 DNA: TGTGCCAGCAGTTACCAACAGGGATACTATGGCTACACCTTC. Its translation: CASSYQQGYYGYTF. V usage is TRBV6-6 and J usage is TRBJ1-2, with D perhaps TRBD1 (6 bases). The V end was cut by 2 bases, the J end by 3 bases, with 10 bases between. The CDR3 sequence is 14 residues long. The germline V gene has CDR1 MNHNY and CDR2 SVGAGI (reference sequence).

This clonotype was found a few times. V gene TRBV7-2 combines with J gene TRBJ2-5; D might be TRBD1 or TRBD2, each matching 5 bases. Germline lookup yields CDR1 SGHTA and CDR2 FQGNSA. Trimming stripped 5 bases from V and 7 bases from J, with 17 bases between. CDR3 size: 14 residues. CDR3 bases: TGTGCCAGCAGCCTAGAGGGGCCTTGGGGGACCCAGTACTTC. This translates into CASSLEGPWGTQYF.

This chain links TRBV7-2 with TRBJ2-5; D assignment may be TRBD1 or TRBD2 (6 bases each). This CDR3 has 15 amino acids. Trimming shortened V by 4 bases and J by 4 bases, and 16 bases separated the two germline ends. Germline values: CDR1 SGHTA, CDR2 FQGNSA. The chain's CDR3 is CASSSPGALRETQYF. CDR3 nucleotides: TGTGCCAGCAGCTCCCCGGGGGCGCTCAGAGAGACCCAGTACTTC.

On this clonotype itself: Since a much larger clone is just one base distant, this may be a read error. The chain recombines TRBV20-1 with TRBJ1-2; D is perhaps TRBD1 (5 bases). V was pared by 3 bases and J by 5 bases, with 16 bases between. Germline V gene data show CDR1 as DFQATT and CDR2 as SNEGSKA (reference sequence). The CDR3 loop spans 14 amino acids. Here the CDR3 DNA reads TGCAGTGCTAGCGCAGGGAGTGCAAAGTATGGCTACACCTTC. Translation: CSASAGSAKYGYTF.

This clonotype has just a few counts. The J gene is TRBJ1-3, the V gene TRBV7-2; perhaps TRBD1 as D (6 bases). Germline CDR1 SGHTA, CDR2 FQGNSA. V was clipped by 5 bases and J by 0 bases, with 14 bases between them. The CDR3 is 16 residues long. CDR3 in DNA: TGTGCCAGCAGCGTTGCGGGGGGCGCCTCTGGAAACACCATATATTTT. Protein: CASSVAGGASGNTIYF.

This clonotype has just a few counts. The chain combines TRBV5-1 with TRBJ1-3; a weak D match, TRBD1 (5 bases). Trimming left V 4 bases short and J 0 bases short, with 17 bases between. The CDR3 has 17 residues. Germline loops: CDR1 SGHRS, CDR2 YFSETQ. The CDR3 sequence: CASSLSGTASSGNTIYF. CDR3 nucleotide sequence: TGCGCCAGCAGCCTCTCTGGGACCGCGAGCTCTGGAAACACCATATATTTT.

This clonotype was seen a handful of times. Here the CDR3 DNA reads TGCAGTGCTGACCGGGACACTGATAACTATGGCTACACCTTC. Its translation is CSADRDTDNYGYTF. The genes are TRBV20-1 and TRBJ1-2, with D tentatively TRBD1 (6 bases). The CDR3 is 14 amino acids. Trimming shortened V by 5 bases and J by 1 base, and 14 bases separated the two germline ends. Germline V gives CDR1 DFQATT, CDR2 SNEGSKA (reference sequence).